This is a list of T cell receptor beta chains from one sample in a study of immune evolution from preneoplasia to lung adenocarcinoma. Method: immunoSEQ multiplex PCR; TCRdb's copy keeps in-frame clones and lacks some. Of around 7,900 clones detected, more than 70% appear once; the ten largest clones hold approximately 8%. Sample: FFPE adjacent normal lung tissue. The receptors derive from a person aged 65 to 79 with lung adenocarcinoma. CDR3s include the opening cysteine and the closing phenylalanine or tryptophan. The D gene is left open where the match is weak. Size is stated for part of the rows, as once, few or many counts, or as a class when the clone is expanded.

d_gene	v_gene	j_gene	abundance	CDR3nt	CDR3aa
.	TRBV6-5	TRBJ2-6	.	TGTGCCAGCAGTCAACTCCGCTCTGGGGCCAACGTCCTGACTTTC	CASSQLRSGANVLTF
TRBD2	TRBV9	TRBJ2-1	.	TGTGCCAGCAGCGGGGGTGCCGGGACTAGCGTTTTTGGTGAGCAGTTCTTC	CASSGGAGTSVFGEQFF
.	TRBV2	TRBJ2-7	.	TGTGCCAGCAGTTCGAACGAGCAGTACTTC	CASSSNEQYF
.	TRBV7-9	TRBJ1-3	once	TGTGCCAGCAGCCCCTGGAGGGGTTCACCCTCTGGAAACACCATATATTTT	CASSPWRGSPSGNTIYF
.	TRBV6-1	TRBJ1-1	.	TGTGCCAGCAGGGAAGGTTGGGGAGGGGCCGAAGCTTTCTTT	CASREGWGGAEAFF
TRBD2	TRBV28	TRBJ2-1	.	TGTGCCAGCAGGAGGGCTAGCGGTACGACCGTCGAGTTCTTC	CASRRASGTTVEFF
.	TRBV6-1	TRBJ1-5	.	TGTGCCAGCGTTTTTGGCAGCGGCAATCAGCCCCAGCATTTT	CASVFGSGNQPQHF
.	TRBV30	TRBJ1-3	.	TGTGCCTGGAGCTTTAGGACAGTCGCTACTAGTGGAAACACCATATATTTT	CAWSFRTVATSGNTIYF
.	TRBV5-4	TRBJ2-7	.	TGTGCCAGCAGCTCCCAGGGTAACTACGAGCAGTACTTC	CASSSQGNYEQYF
.	TRBV30	TRBJ1-1	.	TGTGCCTGGAACCGGGAGGGGGGCACTGAAGCTTTCTTT	CAWNREGGTEAFF
.	TRBV5-4	TRBJ2-3	.	TGTGCCAGCAGCTGGGGGACTTTCACAGATACGCAGTATTTT	CASSWGTFTDTQYF
TRBD1	TRBV6-5	TRBJ1-4	few	TGTGCCAGCAGTTACCGGGACAGGGATGAAAAACTGTTTTTT	CASSYRDRDEKLFF
.	TRBV6-5	TRBJ2-3	.	TGTGCCAGCAGCGACAGGTGGAGCACAGATACGCAGTATTTT	CASSDRWSTDTQYF
.	TRBV9	TRBJ2-2	.	TGTGCCAGCAGCGTAGGCGTTGACCCGATCACCGGGGAGCTGTTTTTT	CASSVGVDPITGELFF
.	TRBV5-1	TRBJ1-6	.	TGCGCCAGCAGCTTGGGCAAGGATTATTCACCCCTCCACTTT	CASSLGKDYSPLHF
.	TRBV19	TRBJ2-2	.	TGTGCCAGTAACGGGGTTCAGCTTCAAAACACCGGGGAGCTGTTTTTT	CASNGVQLQNTGELFF
.	TRBV6-1	TRBJ1-2	.	TGTGCCAGCAGGCAGACAGGAGCTAACTATGGCTACACCTTC	CASRQTGANYGYTF
.	TRBV6-5	TRBJ2-7	few	TGTGCCAGCAGCCCTGAGTACAGGGCCCCCCAGCAGTACTTC	CASSPEYRAPQQYF
TRBD1	TRBV4-1	TRBJ1-1	.	TGCGCCAGCAGCCAAGATCTACAGGGGGCACAGAACACTGAAGCTTTCTTT	CASSQDLQGAQNTEAFF
TRBD2	TRBV18	TRBJ2-3	.	TGTGCCAGCTCGAAAAAACCGGGACTAGCGGACACAGATACGCAGTATTTT	CASSKKPGLADTDTQYF
TRBD1	TRBV25-1	TRBJ1-1	.	TGTGCCAGCAGAGACAGGGTAGCCACTGAAGCTTTCTTT	CASRDRVATEAFF
TRBD1	TRBV15	TRBJ1-1	medium-sized	TGTGCCACCAGCAGTGACAGGGAGAACGATGAAGCTTTCTTT	CATSSDRENDEAFF
.	TRBV6-5	TRBJ2-7	.	TGTGCCAGCAGCGCGTTGGCCGAGCAGTACTTC	CASSALAEQYF
TRBD1	TRBV6-5	TRBJ2-7	.	TGTGCCAGCAGGAGGACAGGGATAGGCGAGCAGTACTTC	CASRRTGIGEQYF
.	TRBV4-1	TRBJ1-2	.	TGCGCCAGCAGCCCGGCTGGGGTTGGGGCCGTAGGAGGCTACACCTTC	CASSPAGVGAVGGYTF
.	TRBV5-1	TRBJ1-2	.	TGCGCCAGCAGCTTGGAATTGGGGGAAGGGAGCTATGGCTACACCTTC	CASSLELGEGSYGYTF
.	TRBV27	TRBJ2-1	.	TGTGCCAGCAGTTTCCAGAACAATGAGCAGTTCTTC	CASSFQNNEQFF
TRBD2	TRBV5-1	TRBJ2-1	.	TGCGCCAGCAGCTTTAGCGGGGGGGCACCCAATGAGCAGTTCTTC	CASSFSGGAPNEQFF
.	TRBV6-1	TRBJ2-5	.	TGTGCCAGCAGTGGGGAAGAGTGGAGGGAGACCCAGTACTTC	CASSGEEWRETQYF
.	TRBV7-3	TRBJ2-1	.	TGTGCCAGCAGCTCTTCCTGGAACTACAATGAGCAGTTCTTC	CASSSSWNYNEQFF
.	TRBV30	TRBJ1-5	.	TGTGCCTGGAAGGGCGCGAGCAATCAGCCCCAGCATTTT	CAWKGASNQPQHF
TRBD2	TRBV7-3	TRBJ2-1	.	TGTGCCAGCAGCCCCTCCGGACTAGACAATGAGCAGTTCTTC	CASSPSGLDNEQFF
.	TRBV28	TRBJ1-1	.	TGTGCCAGCAGCCTGGGAGGAATTGGAGGGAACACTGAAGCTTTCTTT	CASSLGGIGGNTEAFF
TRBD2	TRBV29-1	TRBJ2-3	few	TGCAGCGCTACAGCGGGAGTATTGGATACGCAGTATTTT	CSATAGVLDTQYF
.	TRBV5-1	TRBJ1-1	.	TGCGCCAGCAGCTTGGCCGGAAATGACAGGGAAGCTTTCTTT	CASSLAGNDREAFF
.	TRBV5-1	TRBJ2-3	.	TGCGCCAGCAGCTTGTCGACTCGCGGGGAGCAGTATTTT	CASSLSTRGEQYF
.	TRBV18	TRBJ2-3	.	TGTGCCAGCTCACCACCGTCGGCAGATACGCAGTATTTT	CASSPPSADTQYF
TRBD2	TRBV28	TRBJ2-1	.	TGTGCCAGCAGTTTCAGGAGACTAGCGGGAGTAAGCAATGAGCAGTTCTTC	CASSFRRLAGVSNEQFF
TRBD2	TRBV28	TRBJ2-7	.	TGTGCCAGCAGTTTAAGGACTAGCGGGTCTTACGAGCAGTACTTC	CASSLRTSGSYEQYF
TRBD1	TRBV10-2	TRBJ1-2	.	TGCGCCAGCAGTCTCGGACAGGGAGGCTATGGCTACACCTTC	CASSLGQGGYGYTF
.	TRBV10-3	TRBJ1-5	.	TGTGCCATCAGTGAGAAACAGAACAATCAGCCCCAGCATTTT	CAISEKQNNQPQHF
.	TRBV18	TRBJ1-4	few	TGTGCCAGCTCACCACCGGGTGGGGAAGAACTGTTTTTT	CASSPPGGEELFF
TRBD1	TRBV10-3	TRBJ1-1	few	TGTGCCATCAGACTCGACAGGGATACTGAAGCTTTCTTT	CAIRLDRDTEAFF
.	TRBV6-5	TRBJ2-2	.	TGTGCCAGCGGAGGAACTGTCGGGGAGCTGTTTTTT	CASGGTVGELFF
.	TRBV30	TRBJ1-4	.	TGTGCCTGGAGTGTAATGCATAATGAAAAACTGTTTTTT	CAWSVMHNEKLFF
TRBD2	TRBV9	TRBJ2-1	.	TGTGCCAGCAGCGTAGGCGGCGGGAGGGCAAATGAGCAGTTCTTC	CASSVGGGRANEQFF
TRBD1	TRBV25-1	TRBJ1-4	.	TGTGCCAGCAGTGGGTTCGGGACAGGAGAAACAAATGAAAAACTGTTTTTT	CASSGFGTGETNEKLFF
.	TRBV5-4	TRBJ2-3	few	TGTGCCAGCAGCTTGAGGGTGGCGGTGGCTGGTGATACGCAGTATTTT	CASSLRVAVAGDTQYF
.	TRBV2	TRBJ1-5	.	TGTGCCAGCAGCGGGGGCATGTTTCAGCCCCAGCATTTT	CASSGGMFQPQHF
TRBD1	TRBV27	TRBJ2-5	.	TGTGCCAGCAGTTCGACAGGGGGGGGAGAGACCCAGTACTTC	CASSSTGGGETQYF
TRBD2	TRBV27	TRBJ2-5	.	TGTGCCAGCAGTTCCCTGACTAGCGGGAGACGAGAGACCCAGTACTTC	CASSSLTSGRRETQYF